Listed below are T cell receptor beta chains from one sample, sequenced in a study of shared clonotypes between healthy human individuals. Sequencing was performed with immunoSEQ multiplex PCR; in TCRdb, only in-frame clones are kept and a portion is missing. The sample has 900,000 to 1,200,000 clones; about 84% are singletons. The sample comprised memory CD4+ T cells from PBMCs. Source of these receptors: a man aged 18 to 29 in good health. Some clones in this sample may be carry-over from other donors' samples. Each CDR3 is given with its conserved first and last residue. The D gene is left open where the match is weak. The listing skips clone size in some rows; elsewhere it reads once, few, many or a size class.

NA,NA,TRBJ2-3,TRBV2,CASRPAVKSDTQYF,TGTGCCAGTCGTCCGGCGGTCAAGTCAGATACGCAGTATTTT
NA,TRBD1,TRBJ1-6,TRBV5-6,CASSRQGRNSPLHF,TGTGCCAGCAGCCGACAGGGTAGGAATTCACCCCTCCACTTT
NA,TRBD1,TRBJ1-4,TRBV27,CASSSAGTGWGKLFF,TGTGCCAGCAGTTCCGCCGGGACAGGGTGGGGAAAACTGTTTTTT
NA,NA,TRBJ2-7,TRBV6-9,CASRGRTGQASGEQYF,TGTGCCAGCAGAGGGCGTACCGGACAAGCAAGTGGAGAGCAGTACTTC
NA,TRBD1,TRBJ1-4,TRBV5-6,CASSRDRGGRDEKLFF,TGTGCCAGCAGCCGCGACAGGGGAGGTCGGGATGAAAAACTGTTTTTT
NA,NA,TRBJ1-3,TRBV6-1,CASSREALSGNTIYF,TGTGCCAGCAGCAGGGAGGCGCTCTCTGGAAACACCATATATTTT
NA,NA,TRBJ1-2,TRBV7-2,CASSPVGRGPYGYTF,TGTGCCAGCAGCCCTGTGGGGCGGGGGCCGTATGGCTACACCTTC
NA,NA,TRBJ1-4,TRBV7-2,CASSSSATTNEKLFF,TGTGCCAGCAGCTCTAGCGCCACCACTAATGAAAAACTGTTTTTT
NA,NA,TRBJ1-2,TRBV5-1,CASSLGEGSGYTF,TGCGCCAGCAGCTTGGGCGAGGGGTCGGGCTACACCTTC
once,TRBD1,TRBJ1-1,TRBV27,CASRRMTGLGTEAFF,TGTGCCAGCAGACGGATGACAGGGCTGGGCACTGAAGCTTTCTTT
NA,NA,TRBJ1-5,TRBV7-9,CASSFGSEPQHF,TGTGCCAGCAGCTTTGGATCAGAGCCCCAGCATTTT
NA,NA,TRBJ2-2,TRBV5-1,CASLEGDMNTGELFF,TGCGCCAGCTTGGAGGGAGATATGAACACCGGGGAGCTGTTTTTT
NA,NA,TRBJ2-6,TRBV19,CASRDTAWTRLGANVLTF,TGTGCCAGCCGAGACACTGCCTGGACGCGTCTCGGGGCCAACGTCCTGACTTTC
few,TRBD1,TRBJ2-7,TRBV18,CASSLGTGKNEQYF,TGTGCCAGCTCACTTGGGACAGGGAAGAACGAGCAGTACTTC
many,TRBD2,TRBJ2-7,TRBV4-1,CASSQFSGTSGRAGGYEQYF,TGCGCCAGCAGCCAATTTTCCGGGACTAGCGGGAGGGCCGGGGGCTACGAGCAGTACTTC
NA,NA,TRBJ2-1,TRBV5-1,CASSLALVGYNEQFF,TGCGCCAGCAGCTTGGCACTAGTGGGCTACAATGAGCAGTTCTTC
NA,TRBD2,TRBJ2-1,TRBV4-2,CASSPGLAYNEQFF,TGTGCCAGCAGCCCAGGACTAGCATACAATGAGCAGTTCTTC
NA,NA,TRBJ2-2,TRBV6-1,CASGGRGRTGELFF,TGTGCCAGCGGGGGTAGGGGCCGGACCGGGGAGCTGTTTTTT
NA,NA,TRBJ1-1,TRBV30,CAWSWGTEAFF,TGTGCCTGGAGTTGGGGCACTGAAGCTTTCTTT
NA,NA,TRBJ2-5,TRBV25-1,CASSARATGSGETQYF,TGTGCCAGCAGTGCCCGGGCCACGGGGAGCGGAGAGACCCAGTACTTC
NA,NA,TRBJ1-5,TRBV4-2,CASSQDRQGQPQHF,TGTGCCAGCAGCCAAGATCGGCAAGGTCAGCCCCAGCATTTT
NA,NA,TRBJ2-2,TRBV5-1,CASSGGTANTGELFF,TGCGCCAGCAGCGGAGGGACAGCGAACACCGGGGAGCTGTTTTTT
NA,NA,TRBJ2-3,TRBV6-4,CASTGDSKGNTDTQYF,TGTGCCAGCACTGGGGACTCCAAGGGAAACACAGATACGCAGTATTTT
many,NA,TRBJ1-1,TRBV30,CAWSPGGRGTPFF,TGTGCCTGGAGCCCCGGGGGCAGGGGAACACCTTTCTTT
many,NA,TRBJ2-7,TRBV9,CASSPRRGGDIYEQYF,TGTGCCAGCAGCCCCAGACGAGGGGGTGATATCTACGAGCAGTACTTC
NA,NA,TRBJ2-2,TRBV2,CASRELQGGTGELFF,TGTGCCAGCAGAGAGTTACAGGGTGGCACCGGGGAGCTGTTTTTT
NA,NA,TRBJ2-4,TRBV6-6,CASSLGLGGGNIQYF,TGTGCCAGCAGTTTAGGCCTGGGGGGCGGAAACATTCAGTACTTC
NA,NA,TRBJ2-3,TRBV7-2,CASSPSRGSDTQYF,TGTGCCAGCAGCCCGAGCAGGGGCTCAGATACGCAGTATTTT
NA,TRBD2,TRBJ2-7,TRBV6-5,CASSRGSGYEQYF,TGTGCCAGCAGTCGCGGGAGCGGCTACGAGCAGTACTTC
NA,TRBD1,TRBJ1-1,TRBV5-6,CASSSPTGGTEAFF,TGTGCCAGCAGCTCCCCAACAGGGGGCACTGAAGCTTTCTTT
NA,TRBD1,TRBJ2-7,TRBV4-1,CASRRTGAYEQYF,TGCGCCAGCAGACGGACAGGGGCCTACGAGCAGTACTTC
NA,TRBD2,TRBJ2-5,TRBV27,CASSLGRGGRQETQYF,TGTGCCAGCAGTTTGGGCCGGGGAGGGCGTCAAGAGACCCAGTACTTC
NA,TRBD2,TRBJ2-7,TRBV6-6,CASRAGGRHEQYF,TGTGCCAGCAGGGCGGGAGGAAGGCACGAGCAGTACTTC
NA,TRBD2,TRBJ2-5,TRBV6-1,CATIPGGRRETQYF,TGTGCCACTATCCCTGGCGGGAGACGCGAGACCCAGTACTTC
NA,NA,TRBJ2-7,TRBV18,CASSPLPSFSYEQYF,TGTGCCAGCTCACCTCTCCCAAGTTTCTCCTACGAGCAGTACTTC
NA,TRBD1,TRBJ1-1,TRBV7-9,CASSASRGSNTEAFF,TGTGCCAGCAGCGCAAGCAGGGGGTCGAACACTGAAGCTTTCTTT
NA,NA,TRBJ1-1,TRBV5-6,CASSFRGEGTEAFF,TGTGCCAGCAGCTTTAGAGGGGAAGGGACTGAAGCTTTCTTT
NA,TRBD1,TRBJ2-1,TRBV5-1,CASRAGTGSSNEQFF,TGCGCCAGCAGAGCCGGGACAGGATCGTCCAATGAGCAGTTCTTC
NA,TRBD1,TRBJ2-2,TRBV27,CASSLDRGTGELFF,TGTGCCAGCAGTTTAGACAGGGGCACCGGGGAGCTGTTTTTT
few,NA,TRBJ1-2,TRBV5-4,CASSLALGRDYTF,TGTGCCAGCAGCTTGGCCTTAGGGAGAGACTACACCTTC
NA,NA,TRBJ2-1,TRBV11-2,CASSQGRIKVNEQFF,TGTGCCAGCAGCCAGGGACGTATAAAGGTTAATGAGCAGTTCTTC
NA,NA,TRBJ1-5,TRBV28,CASSLPGQPQHF,TGTGCCAGCAGTCTACCGGGTCAGCCCCAGCATTTT
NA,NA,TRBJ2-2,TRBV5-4,CASSFVGANTGELFF,TGTGCCAGCAGCTTTGTCGGGGCCAATACGGGGGAGCTGTTTTTT
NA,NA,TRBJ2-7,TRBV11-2,CASSPGLRQYF,TGTGCCAGCAGCCCAGGACTGAGGCAGTACTTC
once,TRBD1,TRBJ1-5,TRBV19,CASSDRGQPQHF,TGTGCCAGTAGTGACAGGGGTCAGCCCCAGCATTTT
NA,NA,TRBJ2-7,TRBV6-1,CASSVPLYEQYF,TGTGCCAGCAGTGTCCCTCTTTACGAGCAGTACTTC
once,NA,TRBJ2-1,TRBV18,CASSPPSRYNEQFF,TGTGCCAGCTCACCACCTAGCAGATACAATGAGCAGTTCTTC
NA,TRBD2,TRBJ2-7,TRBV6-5,CASSSGASGNEYF,TGTGCCAGCAGTTCCGGGGCTAGCGGGAACGAGTACTTC
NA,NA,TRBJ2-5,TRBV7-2,CASSLLPGRGETQYF,TGTGCCAGCAGCTTACTCCCGGGCAGAGGGGAGACCCAGTACTTC
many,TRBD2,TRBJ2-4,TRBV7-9,CASSPIQGGAALAKNIQYF,TGTGCCAGCAGCCCCATCCAGGGAGGGGCTGCACTAGCCAAAAACATTCAGTACTTC
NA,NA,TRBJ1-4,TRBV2,CASRTLLGRNEKLFF,TGTGCCAGCAGGACTTTACTTGGGCGGAATGAAAAACTGTTTTTT
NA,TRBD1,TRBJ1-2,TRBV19,CASSTATGGVYGYTF,TGTGCCAGTAGTACCGCGACAGGGGGCGTCTATGGCTACACCTTC
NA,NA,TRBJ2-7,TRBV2,CASRSQPWGEQYF,TGTGCCAGCAGGTCACAGCCCTGGGGCGAGCAGTACTTC
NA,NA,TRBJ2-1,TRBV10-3,CAISEGAIIANEQFF,TGTGCCATCAGTGAGGGGGCCATAATCGCGAATGAGCAGTTCTTC
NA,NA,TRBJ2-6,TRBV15,CATSRERLGAGANVLTF,TGTGCCACCAGCAGGGAAAGGCTAGGTGCTGGGGCCAACGTCCTGACTTTC